This T cell receptor beta chain was retrieved from a study of shared clonotypes between healthy human individuals (dated by TCRdb to the early 2020s). Context from the whole study: Two women and three men aged 18 to 49 years were included in the cohort. To estimate repertoire size and how much clonotypes are shared between individuals, the study performed deep sequencing of blood TCR repertoires from a few healthy adults. For each donor, CD4 naive and CD4 memory were each run on three plates, CD8 naive on two plates, and CD8 memory on one plate. To increase sequencing depth and limit assay-specific biases, different laboratories used diverse techniques to prepare libraries and sequence TCR repertoires. Between about 0.8 and 9 billion PBMCs per donor were obtained by leukapheresis. Beyond this particular receptor, the publication reports: Incomplete sequencing was indicated by rarefaction of sorted-subset datasets, despite the large sequencing depth. Larger estimated clonotype richness was generally found for naive subsets than for memory subsets. Because the study included only a small number of donors, the genetic and exposure-history diversity represented was limited. Sharing across a few donors was observed for roughly 5.4% of naive CD4, 3% to 3.5% of naive CD8, 2.3% of memory CD4, and around 0.44% of memory CD8 clonotypes. Compared with non-shared clonotypes, clonotypes shared by all four sorted-subset donors had higher generation probabilities. Pairwise subsampling led to the expectation that sequencing depth would affect the degree of clonotype sharing among donors. Sampling was restricted to blood, and TCR repertoires in tissues likely differ from the TCR repertoires found in blood.

Based on the germline V gene (reference sequence), the CDR1 and CDR2 sequences are SGHNT and YYREEE. Taken from cysteine to phenylalanine, the CDR3 has 17 residues. CDR3 DNA is the only sequence kept; it has 51 bases, read in frame from the first base. From V the trimming removes 4 bases and from J it removes 1 base, while the gene matches leave 5 bases of the junction unaccounted for. CD8 naive samples were CD45RO-negative cells positively selected for CCR7, giving a CD45RA+CCR7+ population that excluded TemRA cells. The donors were healthy, HIV-negative adults who had no recently reported acute infections or vaccinations. All donors were Caucasian adults living in Nashville, Tennessee, USA. After blood collection by leukapheresis, PBMCs were isolated using Ficoll-Histopaque density gradient centrifugation and then cryopreserved in the vapor phase of liquid nitrogen. Analytical flow cytometry was used to check the purity and quantity of each magnetically sorted T cell population. From each sorted fraction, genomic DNA was isolated and quantified by UV absorbance on a Nanodrop 2000c.

Using the deep immunoSEQ assay, multiplex PCR amplified TCR CDR3 regions from genomic DNA. Extracted genomic DNA from each cell subset was spread evenly across all wells of several immunoSEQ 96-well plates, with each plate serving as a replicate. For sorted subsets, each replicate PCR was loaded with 200 to 250 ng genomic DNA, equivalent to some 27,000 T cell genomes. Purified libraries were quantified with a Qubit 3.0 fluorometer, sized on a Bioanalyzer 2100, and re-quantified with the KAPA Library Quantification kit. Every immunoSEQ 96-well plate was sequenced on a dedicated single-read 150-cycle Illumina NextSeq 550 flow cell. From the authors' description of their analysis: Because the immunoSEQ output included only junctional sequences and no quality scores, the filtering could not be the same as the filtering used for full-length reads. Sequences were annotated with PyIR, a Python wrapper for IgBLAST v1.9, and V/J genes and CDR3 were assigned using IMGT germline references. Reads with weak V/J assignments (E-value above 1e-6), missing CDR3, stop codons, out-of-frame junctions, or ambiguous translated residues were removed. V3J clonotypes were defined as sequences sharing an identical inferred V gene, J gene, and CDR3 amino acid sequence. To compute the percentage overlap between repertoires, the number of shared unique clonotypes was divided by the size of the smaller repertoire. Richness of each repertoire was evaluated using RTK rarefaction, the Chao1 estimator, and Recon v2.1 estimates of unobserved clonotypes. For all TCRbeta clonotypes obtained by the gDNA method from several donors, generation probabilities were computed with OLGA. Entries here come from immuneACCESS through TCRdb and include only in-frame sequences with V and J called. Some clones fail to appear in such tables; in the studies checked, an unresolved V gene covers under half of the shortfall, and the cause of the remainder is unknown. D and trimming were read from the DNA, whereas the V and J calls and clone size are those reported in that table. A total of millions of clones appear in this sample, more than 85% of them only once. Around 1.7% of the sample is held by the ten biggest clonotypes.

Of note for this clone: Its recognized antigen is unknown. Base qualities are not at hand, and no much larger clone is one base apart.

The sequence is built from TRBV5-4 and TRBJ2-1, and TRBD2 aligns with 13 junction nucleotides. Sequencing was performed on naive CD8+ T cells from PBMCs. This specimen's cell subset or site label, interpreted: CD45RA+CCR7+. This clonotype was obtained from a man aged 18 to 29 in good health. Some clones in this sample may be carry-over from other donors' samples. The nucleotide sequence is TGTGCCAGCAGCCCCGGACTAGCGGGAGAGTCCTACAATGAGCAGTTCTTC. This translates into CASSPGLAGESYNEQFF.